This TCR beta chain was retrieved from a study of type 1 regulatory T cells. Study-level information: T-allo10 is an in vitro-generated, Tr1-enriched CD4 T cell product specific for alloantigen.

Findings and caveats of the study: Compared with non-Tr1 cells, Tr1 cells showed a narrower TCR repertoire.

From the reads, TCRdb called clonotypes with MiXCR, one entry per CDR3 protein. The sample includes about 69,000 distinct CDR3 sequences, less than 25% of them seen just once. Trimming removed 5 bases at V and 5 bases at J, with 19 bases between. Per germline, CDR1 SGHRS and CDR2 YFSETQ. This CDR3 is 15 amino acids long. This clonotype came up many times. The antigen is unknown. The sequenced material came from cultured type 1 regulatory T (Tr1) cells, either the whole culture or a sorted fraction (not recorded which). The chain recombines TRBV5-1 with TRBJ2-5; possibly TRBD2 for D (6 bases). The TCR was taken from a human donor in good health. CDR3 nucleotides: TGCGCCAGCAGGTTATTGTCGGGGAGCGGGGAGACCCAGTACTTC. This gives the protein CASRLLSGSGETQYF.